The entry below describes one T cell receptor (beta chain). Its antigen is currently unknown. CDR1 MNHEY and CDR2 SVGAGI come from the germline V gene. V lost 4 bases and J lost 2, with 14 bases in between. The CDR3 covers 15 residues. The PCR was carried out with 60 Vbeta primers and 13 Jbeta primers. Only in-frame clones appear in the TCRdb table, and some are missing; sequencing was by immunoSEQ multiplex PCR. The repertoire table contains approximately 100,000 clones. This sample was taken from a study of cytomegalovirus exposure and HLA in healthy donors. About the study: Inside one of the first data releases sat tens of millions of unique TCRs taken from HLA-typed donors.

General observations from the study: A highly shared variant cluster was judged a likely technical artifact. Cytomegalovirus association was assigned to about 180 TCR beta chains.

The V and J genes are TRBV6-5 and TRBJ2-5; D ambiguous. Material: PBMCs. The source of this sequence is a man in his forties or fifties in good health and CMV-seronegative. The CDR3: CASSSHLAVQETQYF. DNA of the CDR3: TGTGCCAGCAGTTCTCATCTGGCGGTTCAAGAGACCCAGTACTTC.